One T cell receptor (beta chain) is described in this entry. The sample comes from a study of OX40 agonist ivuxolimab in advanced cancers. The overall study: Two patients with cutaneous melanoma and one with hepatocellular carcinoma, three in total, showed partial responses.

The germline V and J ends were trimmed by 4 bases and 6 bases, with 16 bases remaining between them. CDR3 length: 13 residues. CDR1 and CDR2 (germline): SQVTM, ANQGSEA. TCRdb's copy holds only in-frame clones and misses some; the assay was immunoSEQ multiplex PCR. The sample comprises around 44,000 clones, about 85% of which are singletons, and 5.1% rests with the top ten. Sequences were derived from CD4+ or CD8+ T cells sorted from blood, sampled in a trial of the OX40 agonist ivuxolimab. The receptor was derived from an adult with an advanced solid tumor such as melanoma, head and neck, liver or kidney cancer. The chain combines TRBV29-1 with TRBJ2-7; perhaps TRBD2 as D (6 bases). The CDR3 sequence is CSVGRAGKGEQYF. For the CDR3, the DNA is TGCAGCGTTGGCCGGGCGGGAAAAGGCGAGCAGTACTTC.